This TCR beta chain was sequenced in a study of technical replicates of blood from a handful of donors. TCRdb keeps only in-frame clones here, not all; method: immunoSEQ multiplex PCR. The repertoire holds roughly 70,000 clones, 95% to 97% seen once, with about 0.26% in the top ten. The germline V gene encodes CDR1 SGHRS and CDR2 YFSETQ. CDR3 size: 13 residues. Trimming cost V 7 bases and J 2 bases; bases outside gene matches: 3. The sequence was collected from a human donor in good health. Sequenced input: T cells isolated from PBMCs. The chain has TRBV5-1 and TRBJ2-1; 7 bases align to TRBD1. This CDR3 is CASGQETYNEQFF. CDR3 in DNA: TGCGCCAGCGGACAGGAAACCTACAATGAGCAGTTCTTC.